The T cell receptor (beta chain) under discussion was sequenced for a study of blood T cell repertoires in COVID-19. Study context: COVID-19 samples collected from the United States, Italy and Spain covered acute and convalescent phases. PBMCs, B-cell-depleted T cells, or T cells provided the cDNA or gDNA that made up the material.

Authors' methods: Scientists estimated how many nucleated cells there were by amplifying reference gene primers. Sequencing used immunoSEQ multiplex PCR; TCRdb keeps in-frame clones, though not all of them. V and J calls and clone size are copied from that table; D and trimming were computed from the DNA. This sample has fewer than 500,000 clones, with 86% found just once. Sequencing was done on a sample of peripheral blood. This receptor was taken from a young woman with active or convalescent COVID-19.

The CDR3 DNA follows: TGTGCCAGCAGCTTAGCGAAAATTGTTAGCGGGGACCTCACCGGGGAGCTGTTTTTT. Translating it yields CASSLAKIVSGDLTGELFF. The chain uses TRBV7-9 and TRBJ2-2, with 8 bases fitting TRBD2. CDR3 length: 19 residues. From germline, CDR1 is SEHNR and CDR2 FQNEAQ (reference sequence). The V and J ends lost 0 bases and 4 bases, in that order; junction bases with no gene match: 13.